A selection of T cell receptor beta chains follows, all from one sample in a study of control samples from healthy donors and cancer patients. The repertoire was sequenced with immunoSEQ multiplex PCR; TCRdb's copy has only in-frame clones and lacks some. The profile shows some 28,000 clones, 70% to 80% of them singletons. Material: PBMCs. These receptors were collected from a man between 60 and 75 years old with head and neck cancer. Both conserved end residues are part of each CDR3. The D gene is left open where the match is weak. Size values are once, few and many counts, or a class for expanded clones, and some rows have none.

>-|TRBJ2-2|-|TRBV6-4
TGTGCCAGCAGTGCTGTGGAAACCGGGGAGCTGTTTTTT
CASSAVETGELFF
>-|TRBJ2-5|-|TRBV5-1
TGCGCCAGCAGCCACACAACCCCCGACTGGGCCCACAAAGAGACCCAGTACTTC
CASSHTTPDWAHKETQYF
>-|TRBJ2-7|TRBD1|TRBV2
TGTGCCAGCAGGCAACAGGGGGCCCAAGACTACGAGCAGTACTTC
CASRQQGAQDYEQYF
>few|TRBJ2-1|-|TRBV11-2
TGTGCCAGCAGCCCTCGGAGCGGCCCTAGCTCCTACAATGAGCAGTTCTTC
CASSPRSGPSSYNEQFF
>-|TRBJ2-7|-|TRBV18
TGTGCCAGCTCAACTGAGACAGGACTCCTCTACGAGCAGTACTTC
CASSTETGLLYEQYF
>once|TRBJ2-1|-|TRBV5-6
TGTGCCAGCAGCTTGGGTCTCGTCTCTGAGCAGTTCTTC
CASSLGLVSEQFF
>-|TRBJ2-1|TRBD2|TRBV3-1/TRBV3-2
TGTGCCAGCAGCCAAGGGGTTAGCGGGCTCAATGAGCAGTTCTTC
CASSQGVSGLNEQFF
>-|TRBJ1-5|-|TRBV27
TGTGCCAGCAGTTTATACATCCATCAGCCCCAGCATTTT
CASSLYIHQPQHF
>-|TRBJ2-1|-|TRBV5-6
TGTGCCAGCAGCTCTTTAAATCAAAGGGCGTTCTTC
CASSSLNQRAFF
>few|TRBJ1-1|-|TRBV6-2/TRBV6-3
TGTGCCAGCAGTTATGAACTGTACACTGAAGCTTTCTTT
CASSYELYTEAFF
>once|TRBJ2-3|-|TRBV9
TGTGCCAGCAGCGTAGTCAGCGTTGCAGATACGCAGTATTTT
CASSVVSVADTQYF
>-|TRBJ2-2|TRBD2|TRBV2
TGTGCCAGCAGGATAGCGGGCTCGAACACCGGGGAGCTGTTTTTT
CASRIAGSNTGELFF
>-|TRBJ2-2|-|TRBV5-1
TGCGCCAGCAGCTTGGCCCCGGGTACGAACACCGGGGAGCTGTTTTTT
CASSLAPGTNTGELFF
>few|TRBJ1-5|TRBD1|TRBV18
TGTGCCAGTTCGCCTGCCGGGACAGGGAAACAGCCCCAGCATTTT
CASSPAGTGKQPQHF
>few|TRBJ1-1|-|TRBV11-1
TGTGCCAGCAGCTTAAGCAACACTGAAGCTTTCTTT
CASSLSNTEAFF
>-|TRBJ2-1|TRBD2|TRBV5-8
TGTGCCAGCAGCTTGGGACTAGCGGAATACAATGAGCAGTTCTTC
CASSLGLAEYNEQFF
>-|TRBJ2-2|TRBD2|TRBV28
TGTGCCAGCAGAATTGTAGCGGGATTAATCGGGGAGCTGTTTTTT
CASRIVAGLIGELFF
>-|TRBJ2-2|TRBD2|TRBV3-1/TRBV3-2
TGTGCCAGCAGTGGGAGGGCAGGCACCGGGGAGCTGTTTTTT
CASSGRAGTGELFF
>-|TRBJ2-7|-|TRBV15
TGTGCCACCAGCAGTCCCGGGGGTTCTTACGAGCAGTACTTC
CATSSPGGSYEQYF
>-|TRBJ2-3|-|TRBV14
TGTGCCAGCAGCCCGGGGATAGTGCAGTATTTT
CASSPGIVQYF
>-|TRBJ2-1|-|TRBV5-4
TGTGCCAGCAGCTTGGGCAGTAGCTCCTACAATGAGCAGTTCTTC
CASSLGSSSYNEQFF
>-|TRBJ1-5|-|TRBV3-1/TRBV3-2
TGTGCCAGCAGCAAGGGGACTTCGAGCAATCAGCCCCAGCATTTT
CASSKGTSSNQPQHF
>-|TRBJ2-3|TRBD2|TRBV7-3
TGTGCCAGCAGCTTAACGCTAGCGGCTAGCACAGATACGCAGTATTTT
CASSLTLAASTDTQYF
>few|TRBJ1-2|-|TRBV28
TGTGCCAGCAGTTTATCACAAAGGACCTATGGCTACACCTTC
CASSLSQRTYGYTF
>-|TRBJ2-5|TRBD1|TRBV29-1
TGCAGCGCCAAGCATGGACAGGTGGGGGAGACCCAGTACTTC
CSAKHGQVGETQYF
>medium-sized|TRBJ1-3|-|TRBV7-2
TGTGCCAGCAGCACCGTTCAGGGGTACGGAAACACCATATATTTT
CASSTVQGYGNTIYF
>-|TRBJ2-3|TRBD2|TRBV7-8
TGTGCCAGCAGCTCCCCTCTAGCGGGGGGGGCCACAGATACGCAGTATTTT
CASSSPLAGGATDTQYF
>few|TRBJ2-3|-|TRBV9
TGTGCCAGCAGCGTAGCAGGTCGGGGAGGTGGGCAGTATACGCAGTATTTT
CASSVAGRGGGQYTQYF
>-|TRBJ2-7|-|TRBV11-3
TGTGCCAGCAGCTTAGAGACCACAGGGAGCACCTACGAGCAGTACTTC
CASSLETTGSTYEQYF
>-|TRBJ2-5|-|TRBV5-1
TGCGCCAGCAGCTTGACTAGCACGGGAGAGACCCAGTACTTC
CASSLTSTGETQYF
>-|TRBJ2-7|TRBD2|TRBV6-4
TGTGCCAGCAGTGTTCTAGCGGATTCCGAGCAGTACTTC
CASSVLADSEQYF
>few|TRBJ1-1|-|TRBV9
TGTGCCAGCAGCGCCAAACAGGGCCTGAACACTGAAGCTTTCTTT
CASSAKQGLNTEAFF
>-|TRBJ2-1|-|TRBV24-1
TGTGCCACCAGTGCGGCGGGGTCCCAGTTCTTC
CATSAAGSQFF
>-|TRBJ1-6|-|TRBV5-5
TGTGCCAGCAGCTTTGCTGGGGGGAATTCACCCCTCCACTTT
CASSFAGGNSPLHF
>-|TRBJ2-5|TRBD2|TRBV18
TGTGCCAGCTCATTTCAGGGACTAGCGGTTCAAGAGACCCAGTACTTC
CASSFQGLAVQETQYF
>-|TRBJ2-5|-|TRBV10-2
-
CASSERGLKRPSTSGQKSSKTQYF
>-|TRBJ2-7|-|TRBV5-1
TGCGCCAGCAGCTTAGGGGGGACCGCGGCATACGAGCAGTACTTC
CASSLGGTAAYEQYF
>-|TRBJ1-5|-|TRBV19
TGTGCCAGTACGGAGGGACGGATCAATCAGCCCCAGCATTTT
CASTEGRINQPQHF
>-|TRBJ1-3|-|TRBV28
TGTGCCAGCAGTTTTTTGCGGGGATCTGGAAACACCATATATTTT
CASSFLRGSGNTIYF
>-|TRBJ2-7|-|TRBV5-6
TGTGCCAGCAGCCCGACAAGGACAGTCGAGCAGTACTTC
CASSPTRTVEQYF
>-|TRBJ2-1|-|TRBV18
TGTGCCAGCTCGCCAAACAATGAGCAGTTCTTC
CASSPNNEQFF
>-|TRBJ2-7|TRBD2|TRBV14
TGTGCCAGCAGCCAGAACCTAGCGGGCTCCTACGAGCAGTACTTC
CASSQNLAGSYEQYF
>-|TRBJ2-3|TRBD2|TRBV9
TGTGCCAGCAGCCAAAAGTCGTCCCTAGCGGGCACAGATACGCAGTATTTT
CASSQKSSLAGTDTQYF
>-|TRBJ1-6|TRBD1|TRBV6-6
TGTGCCAGCAGACAGGGGAGTACTTCACCCCTCCACTTT
CASRQGSTSPLHF
>-|TRBJ2-7|-|TRBV30
TGTGCCTGGAGTCCAGGGGCAGTGAACGAGCAGTACTTC
CAWSPGAVNEQYF
>-|TRBJ1-1|-|TRBV5-6
TGTGCCAGCAGCTTCTTGGGACAGAACACTGAAGCTTTCTTT
CASSFLGQNTEAFF
>-|TRBJ2-7|-|TRBV7-2
TGTGCCAGCAGCGGCAGGGTAGGCTACGAGCAGTACTTC
CASSGRVGYEQYF
>few|TRBJ1-1|-|TRBV5-1
TGCGCCAGCAGCCTACACCGGAACACTGAAGCTTTCTTT
CASSLHRNTEAFF
>-|TRBJ1-4|-|TRBV28
TGTGCCAGCAGCCCAACCGGGACTCGTCTTAATGAAAAACTGTTTTTT
CASSPTGTRLNEKLFF
>-|TRBJ2-7|TRBD1|TRBV12-3/TRBV12-4
TGTGCCAGCAGTTCAGACAGGGGGTACGAGCAGTACTTC
CASSSDRGYEQYF
>-|TRBJ1-3|-|TRBV27
TGTGCCAGCAGTTTATCGGGGACCGGACAAGGAAACACCATATATTTT
CASSLSGTGQGNTIYF
>-|TRBJ2-2|TRBD1|TRBV2
TGTGCCAGCAAGGGACAGGGGTCTCGCACCGGGGAGCTGTTTTTT
CASKGQGSRTGELFF
>-|TRBJ2-7|TRBD1|TRBV7-2
TGTGCCAGCAGGCCCTCCGGGACAGGGGTACCCTACGAGCAGTACTTC
CASRPSGTGVPYEQYF